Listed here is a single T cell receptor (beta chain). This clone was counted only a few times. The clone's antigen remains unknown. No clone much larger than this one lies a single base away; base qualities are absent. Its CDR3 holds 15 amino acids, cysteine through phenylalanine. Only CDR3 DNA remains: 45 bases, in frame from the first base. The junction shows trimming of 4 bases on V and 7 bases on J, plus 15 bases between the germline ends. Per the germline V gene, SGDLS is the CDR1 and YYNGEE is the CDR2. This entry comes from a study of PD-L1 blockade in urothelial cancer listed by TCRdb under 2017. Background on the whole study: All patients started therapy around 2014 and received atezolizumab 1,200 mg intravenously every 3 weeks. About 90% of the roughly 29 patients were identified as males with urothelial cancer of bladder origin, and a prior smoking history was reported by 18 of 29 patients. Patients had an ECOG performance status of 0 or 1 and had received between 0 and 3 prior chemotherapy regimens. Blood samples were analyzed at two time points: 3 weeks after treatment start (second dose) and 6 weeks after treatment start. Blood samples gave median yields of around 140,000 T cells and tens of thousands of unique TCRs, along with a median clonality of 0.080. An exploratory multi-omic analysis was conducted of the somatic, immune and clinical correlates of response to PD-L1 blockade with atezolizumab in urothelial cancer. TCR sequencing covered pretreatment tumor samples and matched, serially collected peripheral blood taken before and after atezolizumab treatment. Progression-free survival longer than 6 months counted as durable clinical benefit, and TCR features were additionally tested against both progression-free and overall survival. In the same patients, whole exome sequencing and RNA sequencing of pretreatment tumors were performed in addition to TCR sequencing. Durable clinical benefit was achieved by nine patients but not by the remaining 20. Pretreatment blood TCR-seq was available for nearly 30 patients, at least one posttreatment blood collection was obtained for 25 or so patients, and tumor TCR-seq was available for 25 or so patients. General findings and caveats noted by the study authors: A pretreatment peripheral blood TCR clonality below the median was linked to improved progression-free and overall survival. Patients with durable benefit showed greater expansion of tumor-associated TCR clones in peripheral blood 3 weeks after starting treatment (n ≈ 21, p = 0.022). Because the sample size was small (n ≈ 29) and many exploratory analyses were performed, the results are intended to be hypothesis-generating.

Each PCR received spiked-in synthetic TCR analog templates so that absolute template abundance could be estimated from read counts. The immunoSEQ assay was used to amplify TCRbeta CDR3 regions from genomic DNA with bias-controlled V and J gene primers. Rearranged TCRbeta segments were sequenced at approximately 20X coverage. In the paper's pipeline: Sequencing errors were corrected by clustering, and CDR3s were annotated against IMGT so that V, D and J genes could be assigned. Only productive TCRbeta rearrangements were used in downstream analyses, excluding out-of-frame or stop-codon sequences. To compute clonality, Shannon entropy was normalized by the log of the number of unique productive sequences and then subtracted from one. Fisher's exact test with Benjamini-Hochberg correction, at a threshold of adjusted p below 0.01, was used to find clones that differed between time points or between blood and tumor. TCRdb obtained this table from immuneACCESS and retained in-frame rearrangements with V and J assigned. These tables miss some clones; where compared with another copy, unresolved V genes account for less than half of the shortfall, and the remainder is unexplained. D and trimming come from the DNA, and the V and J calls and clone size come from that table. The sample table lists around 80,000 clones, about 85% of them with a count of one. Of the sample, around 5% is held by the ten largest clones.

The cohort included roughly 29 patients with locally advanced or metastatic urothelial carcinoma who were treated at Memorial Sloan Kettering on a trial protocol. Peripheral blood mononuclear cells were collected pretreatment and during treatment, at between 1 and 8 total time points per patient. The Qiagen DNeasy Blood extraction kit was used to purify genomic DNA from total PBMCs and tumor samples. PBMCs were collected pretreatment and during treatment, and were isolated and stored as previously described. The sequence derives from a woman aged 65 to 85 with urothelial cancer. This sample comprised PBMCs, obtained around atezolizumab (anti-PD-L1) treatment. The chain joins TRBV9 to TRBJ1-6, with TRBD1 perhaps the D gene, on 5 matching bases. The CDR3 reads CASSLRDRGNSPLHF. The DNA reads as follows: TGTGCCAGCAGCCTTAGAGACAGAGGAAATTCACCCCTCCACTTT. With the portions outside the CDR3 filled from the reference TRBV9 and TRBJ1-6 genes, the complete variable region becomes DSGVTQTPKHLITATGQRVTLRCSPRSGDLSVYWYQQSLDQGLQFLIQYYNGEERAKGNILERFSAQQFPDLHSELNLSSLELGDSALYFCASSLRDRGNSPLHFGNGTRLTVT.